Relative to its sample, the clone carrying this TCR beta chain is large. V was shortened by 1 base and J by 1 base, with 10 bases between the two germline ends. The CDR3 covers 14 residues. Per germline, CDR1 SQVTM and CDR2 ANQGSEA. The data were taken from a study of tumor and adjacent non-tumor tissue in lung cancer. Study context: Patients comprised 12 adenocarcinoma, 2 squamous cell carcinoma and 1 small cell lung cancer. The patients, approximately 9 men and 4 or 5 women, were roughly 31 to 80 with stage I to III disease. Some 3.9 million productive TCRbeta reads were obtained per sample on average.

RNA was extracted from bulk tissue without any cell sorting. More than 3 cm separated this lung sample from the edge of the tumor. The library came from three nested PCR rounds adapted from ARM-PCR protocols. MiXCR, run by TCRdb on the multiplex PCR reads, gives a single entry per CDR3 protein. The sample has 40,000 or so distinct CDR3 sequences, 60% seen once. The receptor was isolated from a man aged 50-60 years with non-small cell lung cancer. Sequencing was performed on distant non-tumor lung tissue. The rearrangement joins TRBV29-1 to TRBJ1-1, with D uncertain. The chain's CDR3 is CSVEAVQRNTEAFF. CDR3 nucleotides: TGCAGCGTTGAAGCGGTCCAGCGGAACACTGAAGCTTTCTTT. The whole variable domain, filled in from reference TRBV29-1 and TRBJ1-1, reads SAVISQKPSRDICQRGTSLTIQCQVDSQVTMMFWYRQQPGQSLTLIATANQGSEATYESGFVIDKFPISRPNLTFSTLTVSNMSPEDSSIYLCSVEAVQRNTEAFFGQGTRLTVV.